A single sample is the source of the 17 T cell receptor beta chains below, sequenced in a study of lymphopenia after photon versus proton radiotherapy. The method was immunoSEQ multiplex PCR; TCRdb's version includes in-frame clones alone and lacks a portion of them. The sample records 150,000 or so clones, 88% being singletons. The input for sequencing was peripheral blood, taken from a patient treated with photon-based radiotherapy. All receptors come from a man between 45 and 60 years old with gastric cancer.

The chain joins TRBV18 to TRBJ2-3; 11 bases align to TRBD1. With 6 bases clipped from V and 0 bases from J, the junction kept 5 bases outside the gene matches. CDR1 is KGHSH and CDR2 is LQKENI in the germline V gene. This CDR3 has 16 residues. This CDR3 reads CASSGDRGSSTDTQYF. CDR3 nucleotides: TGTGCCAGCTCCGGGGACAGGGGGTCTAGCACAGATACGCAGTATTTT.

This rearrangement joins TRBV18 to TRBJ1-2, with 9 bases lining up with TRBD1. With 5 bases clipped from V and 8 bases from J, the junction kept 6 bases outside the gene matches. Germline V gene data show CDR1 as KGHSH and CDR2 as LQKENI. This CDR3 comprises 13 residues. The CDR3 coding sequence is TGTGCCAGCTCAAGACAGGGGGGGAGCGGCTACACCTTC. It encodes CASSRQGGSGYTF. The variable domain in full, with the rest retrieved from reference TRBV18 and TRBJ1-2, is NAGVMQNPRHLVRRRGQEARLRCSPMKGHSHVYWYRQLPEEGLKFMVYLQKENIIDESGMPKERFSAEFPKEGPSILRIQQVVRGDSAAYFCASSRQGGSGYTFGSGTRLTVV.

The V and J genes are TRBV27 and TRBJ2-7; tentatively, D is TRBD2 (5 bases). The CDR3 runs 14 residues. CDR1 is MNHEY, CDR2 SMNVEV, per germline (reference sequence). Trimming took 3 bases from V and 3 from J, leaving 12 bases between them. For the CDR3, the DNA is TGTGCCAGCAGTTTGGGCCCAGCGGACTACGAGCAGTACTTC. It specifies CASSLGPADYEQYF.

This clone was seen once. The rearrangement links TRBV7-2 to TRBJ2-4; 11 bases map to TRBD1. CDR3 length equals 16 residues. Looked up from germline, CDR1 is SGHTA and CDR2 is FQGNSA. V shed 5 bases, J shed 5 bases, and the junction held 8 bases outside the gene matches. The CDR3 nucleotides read TGTGCCAGCAGCGCCGTAGGGACAGGGGGTCAAAACATTCAGTACTTC. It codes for CASSAVGTGGQNIQYF.

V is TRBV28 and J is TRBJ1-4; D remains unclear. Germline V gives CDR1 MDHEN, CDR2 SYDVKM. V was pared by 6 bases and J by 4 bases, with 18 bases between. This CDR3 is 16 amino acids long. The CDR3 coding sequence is TGTGCCAGCAGAGTCGAGCTGGGCAGGAGTAATGAAAAACTGTTTTTT. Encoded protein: CASRVELGRSNEKLFF.

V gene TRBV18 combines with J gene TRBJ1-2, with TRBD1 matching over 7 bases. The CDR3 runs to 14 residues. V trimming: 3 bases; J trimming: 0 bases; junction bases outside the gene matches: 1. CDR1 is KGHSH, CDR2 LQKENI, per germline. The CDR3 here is CASSPGQPNYGYTF. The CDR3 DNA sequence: TGTGCCAGCTCACCGGGACAGCCTAACTATGGCTACACCTTC. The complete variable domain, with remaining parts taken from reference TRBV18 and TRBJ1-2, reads NAGVMQNPRHLVRRRGQEARLRCSPMKGHSHVYWYRQLPEEGLKFMVYLQKENIIDESGMPKERFSAEFPKEGPSILRIQQVVRGDSAAYFCASSPGQPNYGYTFGSGTRLTVV.

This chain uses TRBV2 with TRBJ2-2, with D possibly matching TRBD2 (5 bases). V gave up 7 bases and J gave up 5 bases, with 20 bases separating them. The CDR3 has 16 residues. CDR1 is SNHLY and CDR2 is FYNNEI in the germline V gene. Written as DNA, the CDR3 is TGTGCCAGCACCCCAACCAGTCTAGCAGGTACCGGGGAGCTGTTTTTT. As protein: CASTPTSLAGTGELFF.

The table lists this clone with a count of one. In DNA, the CDR3 is TGTGCCAGCAGTAGAGGATTGAGCTCCTACAATGAGCAGTTCTTC. Protein: CASSRGLSSYNEQFF. The genes are TRBV6-5 and TRBJ2-1; D remains unclear. With 5 bases removed from V and 0 bases from J, the gap between germline ends came to 11 bases. Germline V lookup: CDR1 MNHEY, CDR2 SVGAGI. This CDR3 has 15 residues.

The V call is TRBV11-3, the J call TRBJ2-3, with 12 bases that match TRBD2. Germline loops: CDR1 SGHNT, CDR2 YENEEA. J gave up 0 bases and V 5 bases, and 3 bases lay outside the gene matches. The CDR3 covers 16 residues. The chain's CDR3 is CASSGGLAGSTDTQYF. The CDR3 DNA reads TGTGCCAGCAGCGGAGGACTAGCGGGAAGCACAGATACGCAGTATTTT.

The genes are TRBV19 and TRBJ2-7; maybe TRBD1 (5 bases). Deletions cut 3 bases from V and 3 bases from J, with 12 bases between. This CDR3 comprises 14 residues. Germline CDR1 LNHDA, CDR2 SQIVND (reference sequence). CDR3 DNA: TGTGCCAGTAGTATCTCGGACACCTTCTACGAGCAGTACTTC. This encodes CASSISDTFYEQYF.

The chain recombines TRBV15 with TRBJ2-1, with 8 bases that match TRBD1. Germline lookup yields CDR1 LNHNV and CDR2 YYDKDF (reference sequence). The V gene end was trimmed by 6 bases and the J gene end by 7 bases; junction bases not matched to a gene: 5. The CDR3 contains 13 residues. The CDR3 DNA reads TGTGCCACCAGATTGGACAGGGCAAATGAGCAGTTCTTC. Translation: CATRLDRANEQFF.

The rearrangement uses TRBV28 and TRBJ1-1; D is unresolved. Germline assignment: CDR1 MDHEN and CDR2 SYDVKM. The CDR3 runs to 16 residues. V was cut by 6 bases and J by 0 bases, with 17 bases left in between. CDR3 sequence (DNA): TGTGCCAGCAGCCTCCCCTCCAAGGCCCTGAACACTGAAGCTTTCTTT. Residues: CASSLPSKALNTEAFF.

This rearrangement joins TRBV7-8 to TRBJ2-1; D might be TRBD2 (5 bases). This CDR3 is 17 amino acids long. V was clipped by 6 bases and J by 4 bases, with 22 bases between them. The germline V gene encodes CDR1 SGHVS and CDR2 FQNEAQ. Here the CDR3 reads CASSTLVEAVLYNEQFF. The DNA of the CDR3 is TGTGCCAGCAGTACGCTGGTGGAGGCGGTCCTGTACAATGAGCAGTTCTTC.

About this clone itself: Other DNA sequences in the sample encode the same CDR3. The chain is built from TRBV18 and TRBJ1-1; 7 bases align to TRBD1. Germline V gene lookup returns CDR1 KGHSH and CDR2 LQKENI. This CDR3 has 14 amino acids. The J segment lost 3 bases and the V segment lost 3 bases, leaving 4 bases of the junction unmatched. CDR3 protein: CASSPQGGDTEAFF. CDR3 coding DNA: TGTGCCAGCTCACCCCAGGGGGGGGACACTGAAGCTTTCTTT.

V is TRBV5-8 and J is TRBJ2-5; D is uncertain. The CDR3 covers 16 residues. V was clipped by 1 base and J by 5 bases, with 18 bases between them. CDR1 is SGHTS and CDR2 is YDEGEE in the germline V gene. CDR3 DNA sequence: TGTGCCAGCAGCTTGAATGTCCATGCCAGTTCGGAGACCCAGTACTTC. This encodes CASSLNVHASSETQYF.

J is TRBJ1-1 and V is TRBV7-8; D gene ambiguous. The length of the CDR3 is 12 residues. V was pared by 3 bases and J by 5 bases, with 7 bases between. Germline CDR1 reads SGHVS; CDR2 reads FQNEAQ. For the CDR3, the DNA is TGTGCCAGCAGCTTCATCGGGACTGAAGCTTTCTTT. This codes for CASSFIGTEAFF.

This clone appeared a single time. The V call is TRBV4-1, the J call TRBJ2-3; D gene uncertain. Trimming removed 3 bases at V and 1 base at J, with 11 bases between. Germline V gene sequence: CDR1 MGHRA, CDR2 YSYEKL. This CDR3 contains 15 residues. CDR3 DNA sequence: TGCGCCAGCAGCCAGATAGGGTCTCGCACAGATACGCAGTATTTT. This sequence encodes CASSQIGSRTDTQYF.